Sequencing of this T cell receptor beta chain was carried out in a study of blood T cell repertoires in COVID-19. Study-wide background: Italy, Spain and the United States were the sources of the convalescent and acute COVID-19 samples. The cDNA or gDNA used as material had been derived from T cells, B-cell-depleted T cells, or PBMCs.

Methods used by the authors: Amplification of reference gene primers was used by the study to estimate nucleated cell counts. Using immunoSEQ multiplex PCR, the repertoire was profiled, and TCRdb retains in-frame clones only, with some absent. That table furnishes V, J and clone size, whereas the DNA furnished D and trimming. The sample records 250,000 to 300,000 clones, around four fifths being singletons. Germline CDR1 MNHEY, CDR2 SVGAGI. The length of the CDR3 is 15 residues. The V and J ends lost 6 bases and 0 bases respectively, with 14 bases between them. The sequenced sample consisted of peripheral blood. This chain joins TRBV6-5 and TRBJ2-5; no clear D gene. This clonotype originated in a man aged 60 to 75 who had recovered from COVID-19. This CDR3 is CASRPINSYQETQYF. CDR3 nucleotide sequence: TGTGCCAGCAGACCCATCAACAGTTACCAAGAGACCCAGTACTTC.